This T cell receptor (beta chain) appears in the sequencing data of a study of blood T cells in healthy people across ages. The CDR3 consists of 14 residues. Germline V lookup: CDR1 LNHDA, CDR2 SQIVND (reference sequence). V lost 4 bases and J 4 bases, leaving 13 bases between the germline ends. A sample-barcoded 5' primer and a J-beta primer mix were used in a second PCR of roughly 7 to 12 cycles. Via MiXCR, TCRdb re-called the 5' RACE reads, giving one row per CDR3 protein. The data contain hundreds of thousands of distinct CDR3 sequences, 20% to 25% of them seen just once; the ten biggest clones take up 3% to 4%. No fewer than 6 micrograms of total RNA were isolated from every sample.

The chain recombines TRBV19 with TRBJ1-2; no definite D call. Sequenced material: blood. The clonotype originates from a man aged 65 to 85 in good health. This CDR3 is CASSTRESLYGYTF. The CDR3 DNA is TGTGCCAGTAGTACCCGAGAATCCCTCTATGGCTACACCTTC.